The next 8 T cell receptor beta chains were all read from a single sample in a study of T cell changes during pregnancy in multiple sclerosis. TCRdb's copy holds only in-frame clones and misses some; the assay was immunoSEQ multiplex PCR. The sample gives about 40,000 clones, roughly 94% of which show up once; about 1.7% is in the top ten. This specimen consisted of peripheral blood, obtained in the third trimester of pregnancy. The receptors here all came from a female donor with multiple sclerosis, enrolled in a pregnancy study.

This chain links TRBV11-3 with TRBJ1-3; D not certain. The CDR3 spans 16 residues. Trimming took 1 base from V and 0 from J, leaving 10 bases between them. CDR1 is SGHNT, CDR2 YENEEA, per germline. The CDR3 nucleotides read TGTGCCAGCAGCTTAGTTGGTCCGGGCTCTGGAAACACCATATATTTT. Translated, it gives CASSLVGPGSGNTIYF.

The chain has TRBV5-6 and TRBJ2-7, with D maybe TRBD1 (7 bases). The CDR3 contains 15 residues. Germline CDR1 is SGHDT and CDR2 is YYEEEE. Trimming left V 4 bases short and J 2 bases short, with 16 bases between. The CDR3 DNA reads TGTGCCAGCAGCGCGCGGGACAGCGATACCTACGAGCAGTACTTC. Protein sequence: CASSARDSDTYEQYF.

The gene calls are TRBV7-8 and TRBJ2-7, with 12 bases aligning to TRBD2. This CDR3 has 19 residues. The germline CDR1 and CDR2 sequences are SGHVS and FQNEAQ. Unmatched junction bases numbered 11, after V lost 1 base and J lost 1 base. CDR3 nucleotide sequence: TGTGCCAGCAGCTTAGAGGTGCTAGCGGGGGGGGGTAGGTCCTACGAGCAGTACTTC. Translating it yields CASSLEVLAGGGRSYEQYF. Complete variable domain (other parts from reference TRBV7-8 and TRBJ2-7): GAGVSQSPRYKVAKRGQDVALRCDPISGHVSLFWYQQALGQGPEFLTYFQNEAQLDKSGLPSDRFFAERPEGSVSTLKIQRTQQEDSAVYLCASSLEVLAGGGRSYEQYFGPGTRLTVT.

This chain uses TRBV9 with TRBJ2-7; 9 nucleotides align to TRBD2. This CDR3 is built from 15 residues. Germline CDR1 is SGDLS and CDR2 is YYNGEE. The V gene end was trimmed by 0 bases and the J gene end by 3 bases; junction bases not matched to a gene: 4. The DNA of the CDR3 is TGTGCCAGCAGCGTAGGGAATAGCGGGAGCTACGAGCAGTACTTC. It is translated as CASSVGNSGSYEQYF.

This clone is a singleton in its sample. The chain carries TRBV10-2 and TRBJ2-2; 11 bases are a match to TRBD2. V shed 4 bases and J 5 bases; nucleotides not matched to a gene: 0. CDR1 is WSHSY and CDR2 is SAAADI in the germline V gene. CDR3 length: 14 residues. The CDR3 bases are TGCGCCAGCAGTGGACTAGCGGGAACCGGGGAGCTGTTTTTT. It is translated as CASSGLAGTGELFF.

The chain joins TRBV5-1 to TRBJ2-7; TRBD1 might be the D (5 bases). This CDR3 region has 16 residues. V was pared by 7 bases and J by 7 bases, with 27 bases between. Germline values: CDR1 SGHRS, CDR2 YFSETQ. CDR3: CASATSPTQGSREQYF. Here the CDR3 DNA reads TGCGCCAGCGCTACCTCCCCGACCCAGGGTTCAAGGGAGCAGTACTTC.

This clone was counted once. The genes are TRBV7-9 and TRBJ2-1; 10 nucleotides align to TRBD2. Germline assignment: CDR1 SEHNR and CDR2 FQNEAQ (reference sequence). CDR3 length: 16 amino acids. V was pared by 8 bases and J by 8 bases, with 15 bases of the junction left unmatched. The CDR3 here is CASGGFLAGVRDEQFF. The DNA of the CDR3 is TGTGCCAGCGGGGGGTTCCTAGCGGGAGTTCGCGATGAGCAGTTCTTC.

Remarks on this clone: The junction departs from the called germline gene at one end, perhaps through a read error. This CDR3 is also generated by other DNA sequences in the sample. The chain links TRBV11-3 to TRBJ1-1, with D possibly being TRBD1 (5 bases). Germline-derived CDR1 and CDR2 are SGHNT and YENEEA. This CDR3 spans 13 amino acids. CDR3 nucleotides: TGTGCCAGCAGCATCTTATCGGGGACTGAAGCCTTCTTT. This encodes CASSILSGTEAFF.